This T cell receptor beta chain was captured by sequencing in a study of Ad26.COV2.S vaccination and SARS-CoV-2 variants. Study-level information: Ad26.COV2.S shots went into the muscle once or twice, 56 days apart. Points from the study as a whole: Breadth measured for non-spike TCRs was similar across vaccine and placebo recipients. Substantial breadth was reportedly displayed by spike-specific CD8+ and CD4+ T cell responses after vaccination.

Treatment: around 19 received Ad26.COV2.S at low or high dose, single or two shots; several received placebo; per-sample allocation not given. Each sample was drawn 63 days after the first injection (of vaccine or placebo). Wuhan-strain spike was delivered by a replication-incompetent Ad26 vector. The CDR3 spans 14 residues. The V end was cut by 5 bases, the J end by 4 bases, with 14 bases between. Germline lookup yields CDR1 SGHTA and CDR2 FQGNSA. TCRdb's copy holds only in-frame clones and misses some; the assay was immunoSEQ multiplex PCR. This table has about 350,000 clones, roughly 81% appearing once. This clone was seen only a few times. Antigen unknown.

The receptor's source is a person aged 18 to 65 who received the Ad26.COV2.S COVID-19 vaccine or a placebo. The chain uses TRBV7-2 and TRBJ1-1, with D possibly matching TRBD1 (6 bases). Sequenced material: peripheral blood, taken in a trial of Ad26.COV2.S vaccine versus placebo. The CDR3: CASSPQQGRTEAFF. CDR3 nucleotides: TGTGCCAGCAGCCCCCAACAGGGACGCACTGAAGCTTTCTTT.